These T cell receptor beta chains were read from a single sample in a study of shared clonotypes between healthy human individuals. Sequenced by immunoSEQ multiplex PCR; TCRdb stores in-frame clones only, minus some. The sample lists 550,000 to 800,000 clones; about nine tenths were seen once. Sequencing input: memory CD8+ T cells from PBMCs. All receptors derive from a man younger than 30 in good health. Some clones in this sample may be carry-over from other donors' samples. CDR3s include the opening cysteine and the closing phenylalanine or tryptophan. Each record gives: clone size, V gene, D gene, CDR3 protein. D genes are given only for firm matches. Clone size is not always given. Where it is, it says once, few, many or a class for expanded clones.

size: many; V: TRBV7-9; D: -; CDR3: CASRDRSGTGELFF
size: -; V: TRBV7-3; D: TRBD2; CDR3: CASSLTRAGGTDTQYF
size: -; V: TRBV6-1; D: TRBD1; CDR3: CASSESGWTGTTNEKLFF
size: -; V: TRBV28; D: -; CDR3: CASSLPSSGNTIYF
size: -; V: TRBV4-2; D: TRBD2; CDR3: CASSPGLARGSYNEQFF
size: -; V: TRBV27; D: -; CDR3: CASSLSPGRQEAFF
size: -; V: TRBV19; D: TRBD1; CDR3: CASSDRVLARNGYTF
size: -; V: TRBV30; D: TRBD2; CDR3: CAWNLGTSYNEQFF
size: -; V: TRBV9; D: -; CDR3: CASSAGTSGANVLTF
size: -; V: TRBV5-1; D: -; CDR3: CASSLDKDSYSYEQYF
size: -; V: TRBV9; D: TRBD2; CDR3: CASSVSGGTDEQYF
size: -; V: TRBV29-1; D: TRBD2; CDR3: CSVEEGAGGSNEQFF
size: -; V: TRBV10-1; D: TRBD1; CDR3: CASKPGQGGGTEAFF
size: -; V: TRBV4-2; D: TRBD2; CDR3: CASSQEEGLAPDTQYF
size: -; V: TRBV14; D: -; CDR3: CASSHGTTPPREKLFF
size: -; V: TRBV6-1; D: TRBD1; CDR3: CASSTTGTGDYEQYF
size: -; V: TRBV7-9; D: -; CDR3: CASAQEGGWTDTQYF
size: once; V: TRBV10-3; D: -; CDR3: CAISEPGAGRFSGNTIYF
size: -; V: TRBV27; D: TRBD2; CDR3: CASSLLSGEGLNPYEQYF
size: -; V: TRBV7-9; D: TRBD1; CDR3: CASSQPGQGSGYTF
size: -; V: TRBV10-2; D: TRBD2; CDR3: CASSPLRGGRDTQYF
size: -; V: TRBV6-6; D: TRBD1; CDR3: CASSPGQGAATQYF
size: -; V: TRBV27; D: -; CDR3: CASSLRNTGELFF
size: -; V: TRBV27; D: -; CDR3: CASSPRGTYEQYF
size: -; V: TRBV19; D: TRBD1; CDR3: CASSIDGTALLVTDTQYF
size: -; V: TRBV4-3; D: TRBD1; CDR3: CASSPRRRDRVRDTQYF
size: -; V: TRBV6-5; D: TRBD2; CDR3: CASSDREGRYF
size: -; V: TRBV7-9; D: -; CDR3: CASHGQNSYEQYF
size: once; V: TRBV27; D: -; CDR3: CASSLPAEGNPNEQFF
size: once; V: TRBV7-2; D: -; CDR3: CAGERGSGGYTF
size: -; V: TRBV5-1; D: -; CDR3: CASSTDTIFYEQYF
size: -; V: TRBV18; D: -; CDR3: CASSPLEGNTGELFF
size: -; V: TRBV11-1; D: TRBD2; CDR3: CASRGGSLEQYF
size: once; V: TRBV21-1; D: -; CDR3: CASSLTGQVYEQYF
size: once; V: TRBV7-2; D: -; CDR3: CASSLEQGGNHEQYF
size: -; V: TRBV6-1; D: -; CDR3: CASSEEDTGVRETQYF
size: many; V: TRBV4-3; D: -; CDR3: CASSPSRGPTISTDTQYF
size: -; V: TRBV10-2; D: -; CDR3: CASSESIGRFYGYTF
size: few; V: TRBV6-7; D: TRBD2; CDR3: CASSWTGTSGHNEQFF
size: -; V: TRBV27; D: TRBD2; CDR3: CASSWGRAGREYF
size: few; V: TRBV28; D: -; CDR3: CASSSVMPAFF
size: -; V: TRBV14; D: -; CDR3: CASSQAKGLGANVLTF
size: -; V: TRBV9; D: -; CDR3: CASSDGAGYTF
size: few; V: TRBV15; D: TRBD1; CDR3: CATSSTRTGVYYGYTF
size: -; V: TRBV4-2; D: -; CDR3: CASSRGSPEAFF
size: -; V: TRBV5-6; D: -; CDR3: CASSLDPGTRETQYF
size: -; V: TRBV28; D: -; CDR3: CASRLGSRSYEQYF
size: -; V: TRBV21-1; D: -; CDR3: CASSTTGGSFYGYTF
size: -; V: TRBV27; D: -; CDR3: CASSPRWQETQYF
size: -; V: TRBV29-1; D: -; CDR3: CSVQGSDTQYF
size: once; V: TRBV10-2; D: TRBD1; CDR3: CASSGTGGSYEQFF
size: -; V: TRBV5-1; D: TRBD1; CDR3: CASSPGQGQLWGYTF
size: -; V: TRBV9; D: -; CDR3: CASSGGVEGMYGYTF